This T cell receptor beta chain emerged from a study of cytomegalovirus exposure and HLA in healthy donors. Study findings and constraints: High sensitivity and specificity were reportedly achieved when the classifier diagnosed cytomegalovirus status. HLA alleles were associated with fewer than 20,000 TCR beta sequences in a later analysis at 0.05 false discovery rate. HLA restriction was apparent for most CMV-associated TCR beta chains in a later analysis.

This CDR3 is built from 15 residues. V dropped 7 bases and J dropped 1 base, with 13 bases sitting between them. Germline-derived CDR1 and CDR2 are SEHNR and FQNEAQ (reference sequence). In its sample, this clone was seen once. Its antigen is as yet unknown. 60 Vbeta and 13 Jbeta primers were used in PCR. The method was immunoSEQ multiplex PCR; TCRdb's version includes in-frame clones alone and lacks a portion of them. The data hold about 130,000 clones, with 65% to 85% observed a single time. This receptor was identified in a woman aged 40 to 49 in good health and CMV-seronegative. The sequencing input was PBMCs. This chain uses TRBV7-9 with TRBJ2-2; possible D gene TRBD1, 5 bases. The CDR3 sequence is CASNKRTKNTGELFF. DNA for the CDR3: TGTGCCAGCAATAAAAGGACAAAGAACACCGGGGAGCTGTTTTTT.